Reported below is one T cell receptor beta chain. These data come from a study of blood T cell repertoires in COVID-19. Background on the study: Nucleic acid was either cDNA or gDNA, and it came from T cells, B-cell-depleted T cells, or PBMCs.

Enrollment of patients from Seattle took place during active infection, with longitudinal follow-up. In the authors' methods: Amplifying reference gene primers gave estimates of nucleated cell counts. Here immunoSEQ multiplex PCR was the method, and the copy in TCRdb shows in-frame clones only, minus some. V, J and clone size are those of that table, while D and trimming were read from the DNA. There are 160,000 or so clones in the sample; 60% to 85% occur only once, and 8.1% lies in the top ten. Per germline, CDR1 LNHDA and CDR2 SQIVND (reference sequence). J lost 11 bases, V lost 0 bases, and 9 bases had no gene match. The CDR3 is 16 amino acids.

The chain has TRBV19 and TRBJ2-4, with 11 bases fitting TRBD1. This sequence was found in a woman aged 55-75 years with COVID-19, enrolled during active disease. Sequencing input: peripheral blood. CDR3 in amino acids: CASSIERDRGVSVQYF. The CDR3 nucleotides are TGTGCCAGTAGTATAGAACGGGACAGGGGGGTGAGTGTTCAGTACTTC.